Described below is a single T cell receptor beta chain sequence and its context. What it recognizes is unknown. TCR beta libraries were prepared from cDNA with unique molecular identifiers. T cells, about 0.9 to 11 million of them, yielded roughly 470,000 cDNA molecules. TCRdb ran MiXCR on the PCR reads and lists one entry per CDR3 protein. The sample holds more than 450,000 distinct CDR3 sequences, 44% seen once. The sample is drawn from a study of post-analysis software for immune sequencing data. Study background: Disease courses included relapsing-remitting, secondary progressive and progressive-relapsing multiple sclerosis. Study outcomes and limitations: Multiple sclerosis patients had significantly lower normalized Chao1 diversity than controls. By F measure, strong co-clustering occurred among samples prepared in the same batch.

The specimen was blood. The TCR originated in a girl aged 10 to 17 with multiple sclerosis.

The CDR3 region is CASTSRGLGEQFF. The CDR3 bases are TGTGCCAGCACTTCCAGGGGGCTGGGTGAGCAGTTCTTC. The chain joins TRBV12-3 or TRBV12-4 to TRBJ2-1; 8 bases agree with TRBD1. This CDR3 spans 13 amino acids. The V segment lost 7 bases and the J segment 9 bases; nucleotides outside the gene matches: 8.